This is a list of T cell receptor beta chains from one sample in a study of blood T cell repertoires in COVID-19. The protocol was immunoSEQ multiplex PCR, while the TCRdb copy is restricted to in-frame clones and leaves out a portion. The sample records approximately 250,000 clones, roughly 82% being singletons. Sequences were obtained from peripheral blood. Receptors originate from an elderly woman with COVID-19, enrolled during active disease. The CDR3 runs from the conserved cysteine through the conserved F or W. Each record gives: clone size, J gene, V gene, D gene, CDR3 DNA, CDR3 protein. The D gene is left open where the match is weak. Some rows have no size entry. The others give once, few or many, or a class for an expanded clone.

>NA|TRBJ2-2|TRBV7-9|TRBD1
TGTGCCAGCAGCCAAGGGACAGGGGGAAGGACCGGGGAGCTGTTTTTT
CASSQGTGGRTGELFF
>NA|TRBJ2-2|TRBV25-1|TRBD1
TGTGCCAGCAGTGACATAGACAGGGGGCACAAAACCGGGGAGCTGTTTTTT
CASSDIDRGHKTGELFF
>NA|TRBJ2-2|TRBV28|TRBD1
TGTGCCAGCAGTTCCTCCGGGACAGGGAACACCGGGGAGCTGTTTTTT
CASSSSGTGNTGELFF
>NA|TRBJ2-1|TRBV9|NA
TGTGCCAGCAGCAAGAGCGGAGTATCGGCCTTCAATGAGCAGTTCTTC
CASSKSGVSAFNEQFF
>NA|TRBJ1-2|TRBV28|TRBD1
TGTGCCAGCAGTTTACTTGGGACAGGCCGTGGCTACACCTTC
CASSLLGTGRGYTF
>NA|TRBJ2-5|TRBV7-3|TRBD2
TGTGCCAGCAGCTCCCAAGCGGGGGTTGGAGAGACCCAGTACTTC
CASSSQAGVGETQYF
>NA|TRBJ1-1|TRBV19|NA
TGTGCCACCGGGAGGATGAACACTGAAGCTTTCTTT
CATGRMNTEAFF
>NA|TRBJ2-7|TRBV11-2|TRBD2
TGTGCCAGCAGCTTAGGCGCTAGCGGGTCCTACGAGCAGTACTTC
CASSLGASGSYEQYF
>NA|TRBJ1-2|TRBV6-5|NA
TGTGCCAGCAGTTCCGTAAAATTGGGCAGGGAAGGCGGCTACACCTTC
CASSSVKLGREGGYTF
>NA|TRBJ1-1|TRBV7-2|TRBD1
TGTGCCAGCAGCTTGGTTCTCGGACAGGAAGAAAAAGCTTTCTTT
CASSLVLGQEEKAFF
>NA|TRBJ1-2|TRBV7-9|NA
TGTGCCAGCAGCTTGAGGCAGCCTAACTATGGCTACACCTTC
CASSLRQPNYGYTF
>NA|TRBJ1-2|TRBV14|TRBD1
TGTGCCAGCAGCCGGAACCTAAACCGGGACAGGAACTATGGCTACACCTTC
CASSRNLNRDRNYGYTF
>few|TRBJ2-2|TRBV5-4|TRBD2
TGTGCCAGCAGCTTGGAGGGGACTAGCGGGGTTAACGGGGAGCTGTTTTTT
CASSLEGTSGVNGELFF
>NA|TRBJ2-1|TRBV5-1|NA
TGCGCCAGCAGCTTGGCCGTCTCCCCCTCCTACAATGAGCAGTTCTTC
CASSLAVSPSYNEQFF
>NA|TRBJ2-3|TRBV5-6|NA
TGTGCCAGCAGCTTAATCCACCTAAGCACAGATACGCAGTATTTT
CASSLIHLSTDTQYF
>NA|TRBJ1-5|TRBV6-4|TRBD1
TGTGCCAGCAGCGAACAGGGGGGAAGCAATCAGCCCCAGCATTTT
CASSEQGGSNQPQHF
>NA|TRBJ1-3|TRBV18|NA
TGTGCCAGCTCACCACCTTTAACAGGGACTGGAAACACCATATATTTT
CASSPPLTGTGNTIYF
>NA|TRBJ2-1|TRBV12-2|NA
TGTGCAAGTCGCTTAAAGCGCGGCCTTTACAATGAGCAGTTCTTC
CASRLKRGLYNEQFF
>NA|TRBJ2-1|TRBV9|TRBD2
TGTGCCAGCAGCTTCCCGGGGACTAGCGGGAACAATGAGCAGTTCTTC
CASSFPGTSGNNEQFF
>NA|TRBJ1-5|TRBV10-1|NA
TGCGCCAGCCCGCCCTGCGGGGGTACGAATCAGCCCCAGCATTTT
CASPPCGGTNQPQHF
>few|TRBJ2-7|TRBV5-1|TRBD1
TGCGCCAGCAGCAGCAACAGGGGCACCCAAGGGTTCTACGAGCAGTACTTC
CASSSNRGTQGFYEQYF
>NA|TRBJ1-6|TRBV5-6|NA
TGTGCCAGCAGCTTGCTTGGGGACACAGATAATTCACCCCTCCACTTT
CASSLLGDTDNSPLHF
>NA|TRBJ2-1|TRBV7-9|TRBD2
TGTGCCAGCAGCCCGGGCGGGGGAGGGGTGAATGAGCAGTTCTTC
CASSPGGGGVNEQFF